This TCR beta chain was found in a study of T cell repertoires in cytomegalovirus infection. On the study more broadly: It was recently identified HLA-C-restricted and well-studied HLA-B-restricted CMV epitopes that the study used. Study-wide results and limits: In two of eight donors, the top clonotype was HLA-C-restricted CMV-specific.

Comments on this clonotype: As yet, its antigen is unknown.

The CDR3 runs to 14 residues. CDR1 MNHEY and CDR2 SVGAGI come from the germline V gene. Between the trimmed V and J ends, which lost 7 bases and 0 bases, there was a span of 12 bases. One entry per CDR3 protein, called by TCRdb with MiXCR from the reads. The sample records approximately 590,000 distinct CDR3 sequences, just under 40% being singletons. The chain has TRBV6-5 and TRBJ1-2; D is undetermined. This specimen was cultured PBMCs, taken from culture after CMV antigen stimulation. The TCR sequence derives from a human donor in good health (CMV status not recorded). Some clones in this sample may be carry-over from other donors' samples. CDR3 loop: CASTRSLANYGYTF. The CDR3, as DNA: TGTGCCAGCACGAGGTCCCTAGCTAACTATGGCTACACCTTC.